This TCR beta chain was identified during a study of CXCR3-negative and CXCR3-positive naive CD8 T cells. Turning to the study itself: Total TRB output reached about 130 million reads, about 1.5 +/- 0.3 million per library. General study points: Relative to CXCR3-negative naive cells, CXCR3-positive naive cells had more hydrophobic TRB CDR3s. The study inferred TCR strength from TRB CDR3 properties and found comparable surface CD5 between naive subsets. Comparison of naive CXCR3-negative and CXCR3-positive cells revealed similar TRBV-TRBJ usage, while memory cells differed.

Turning to this clonotype: Its specificity is not known.

The length of the CDR3 is 15 residues. Per the germline V gene, CDR1 is LNHDA and CDR2 is SQIVND (reference sequence). Preparation of TRB cDNA libraries relied on 5' RACE carrying UMI labels. TCRdb re-called the 5' RACE reads and shows each CDR3 protein once, DNA omitted. In total, the table holds some 50,000 distinct CDR3 sequences. This sequence originates from a human donor in good health. Some clones in this sample may be carry-over from other donors' samples. The chain recombines TRBV19 with TRBJ2-7; TCRdb names TRBD1, which stays unverified in the absence of DNA. What was sequenced was naive CXCR3+ CD8+ T cells from blood. Described subset: CD45RO-CCR7+CD27+CD95- naive CD8+ T cells expressing CXCR3 (TNR3+). The CDR3 is CASSIARDSLYEQYF.